Listed here are 20 T cell receptor beta chains from one sample, sequenced in a study of yellow fever vaccine responses in identical twins. TCRdb analysed the RT-PCR reads with MiXCR anew, one entry per CDR3 protein. The table has some 2,400 distinct CDR3 sequences, around 78% seen once. The sample was T cells from blood (PBMCs), unsorted or a sorted subset (not recorded which), taken before or after yellow fever vaccination (not recorded which). These TCRs come from a young woman who received the yellow fever vaccine.

The table lists this clonotype with a count of one. The chain combines TRBV4-1 with TRBJ2-3; TRBD1 agrees at 9 bases. The CDR3 has 17 residues. Trimming cost V 4 bases and J 7 bases; bases outside gene matches: 15. Germline values: CDR1 MGHRA, CDR2 YSYEKL. The chain's CDR3 is CASSPQSPGTGRNTQYF. CDR3 nucleotide sequence: TGCGCCAGCAGCCCCCAAAGTCCCGGGACAGGGCGAAATACGCAGTATTTT.

This clonotype was observed once. The junction departs from germline at one end; a sequencing error may be responsible. This chain links TRBV10-1 with TRBJ2-7; 8 nucleotides align to TRBD1. This CDR3 spans 12 amino acids. Looked up from germline, CDR1 is WNHNN and CDR2 is SYGVQD (reference sequence). As DNA, the CDR3 is TGCGCCAGCAGTGGAGACAGGGGCCTACTAAACTTC. This encodes CASSGDRGLLNF.

This clonotype was seen a single time. The chain uses TRBV20-1 and TRBJ2-3, with TRBD2 identical over 7 bases. The CDR3 sequence is 11 residues long. In germline, CDR1 is DFQATT, CDR2 SNEGSKA (reference sequence). V gave up 6 bases and J gave up 7 bases; unmatched junction bases: 4. The CDR3 coding sequence is TGCAGTGCCGCACTAGCGAATACGCAGTATTTT. This gives the protein CSAALANTQYF.

This CDR3 is CASSLVGSSGSAGELFF. CDR3 sequence (DNA): TGTGCCAGCAGCTTAGTGGGGTCTAGCGGGAGTGCCGGGGAGCTGTTTTTT. V gene TRBV7-2 combines with J gene TRBJ2-2, with 10 bases lining up with TRBD2. The V gene end was trimmed by 1 base and the J gene end by 6 bases; junction bases not matched to a gene: 8. The germline CDR1 and CDR2 sequences are SGHTA and FQGNSA. CDR3 size: 17 residues.

The chain uses TRBV20-1 and TRBJ2-1; tentative D call: TRBD1 (6 bases). The germline V gene has CDR1 DFQATT and CDR2 SNEGSKA (reference sequence). The CDR3 sequence is 14 residues long. The germline V and J ends were trimmed by 4 bases and 0 bases, with 10 bases remaining between them. CDR3 sequence reads: CSANRESSYNEQFF. The CDR3 region has the DNA TGCAGTGCTAACAGGGAGAGCTCCTACAATGAGCAGTTCTTC.

The chain has TRBV25-1 and TRBJ2-2, with TRBD1 matching 7 bases. The CDR3 length is 13 residues. Germline lookup yields CDR1 MGHDK and CDR2 SYGVNS. The CDR3: CASQGVASGELFF. Written as DNA, the CDR3 is TGTGCTAGTCAGGGGGTAGCCAGCGGGGAGCTGTTTTTT. The full variable domain, in which reference TRBV25-1 and TRBJ2-2 provide the parts outside the CDR3, is EADIYQTPRYLVIGTGKKITLECSQTMGHDKMYWYQQDPGMELHLIHYSYGVNSTEKGDLSSESTVSRIRTEHFPLTLESARPSHTSQYLCASQGVASGELFFGEGSRLTVL.

V and J are TRBV11-2 and TRBJ2-1; the D is unclear. Trimming stripped 0 bases from V and 12 bases from J, with 12 bases between. The length of the CDR3 is 13 residues. CDR1 and CDR2 from the germline V gene are SGHAT and FQNNGV. The CDR3 region is CASSLDGVAGQFF. The CDR3 DNA follows: TGTGCCAGCAGCTTAGACGGAGTAGCAGGGCAGTTCTTC.

This clonotype was seen only once. The chain is built from TRBV24-1 and TRBJ1-5, with 9 bases lining up with TRBD1. CDR3 length equals 12 residues. With V trimmed by 9 bases and J by 7 bases, 3 bases remained unmatched. CDR1 is KGHDR, CDR2 SFDVKD, per germline. The CDR3 is CATGTGPQPQHF. The CDR3 region has the DNA TGTGCCACCGGGACAGGGCCCCAGCCCCAGCATTTT.

The chain links TRBV4-1 to TRBJ1-1; D gene uncertain. V gave up 5 bases and J gave up 1 base, with 11 bases separating them. CDR1 and CDR2 (germline): MGHRA, YSYEKL. CDR3 length: 14 amino acids. The CDR3 loop is CASSIRQQNTEAFF. CDR3 nucleotides: TGCGCCAGCAGCATAAGACAACAGAACACTGAAGCTTTCTTT.

V and J are TRBV20-1 and TRBJ1-6, with a possible D match to TRBD1 (5 bases). Germline values: CDR1 DFQATT, CDR2 SNEGSKA (reference sequence). Trimming took 6 bases from V and 10 from J, leaving 16 bases between them. This CDR3 has 13 residues. CDR3 coding DNA: TGCAGTGCGACAGAGAGTTTTGGGTCACCCCTCCACTTT. Translating it yields CSATESFGSPLHF.

The V and J genes are TRBV4-2 and TRBJ2-2; 9 bases are a match to TRBD2. Unmatched junction bases numbered 14, after V lost 8 bases and J lost 7 bases. The CDR3 extends over 16 amino acids. CDR1 and CDR2 (germline): LGHNA, YNFKEQ. The CDR3 loop is CASLLGAGGPGGELFF. CDR3 in DNA: TGTGCCAGCCTCCTTGGGGCGGGAGGGCCTGGCGGGGAGCTGTTTTTT.

This clonotype was observed a few times. The V and J genes are TRBV10-3 and TRBJ2-2; 14 nucleotides line up with TRBD2. Looked up from germline, CDR1 is ENHRY and CDR2 is SYGVKD. The CDR3 consists of 16 residues. J was trimmed by 1 base and V by 11 bases; bases with no gene match: 6. The CDR3 loop is CALGTSGGQNTGELFF. The CDR3 coding sequence is TGTGCCCTTGGGACTAGCGGGGGCCAGAACACCGGGGAGCTGTTTTTT.

The chain combines TRBV15 with TRBJ1-1; D perhaps matches TRBD1 (6 bases). The V end was cut by 5 bases, the J end by 5 bases, with 18 bases between. This CDR3 region has 15 residues. The germline CDR1 and CDR2 sequences are LNHNV and YYDKDF (reference sequence). The CDR3 sequence is CATSGGGRGLTEAFF. The CDR3 region has the DNA TGTGCCACCAGCGGTGGGGGGCGGGGGTTGACTGAAGCTTTCTTT. Full variable domain (outside the CDR3, taken from reference TRBV15 and TRBJ1-1): DAMVIQNPRYQVTQFGKPVTLSCSQTLNHNVMYWYQQKSSQAPKLLFHYYDKDFNNEADTPDNFQSRRPNTSFCFLDIRSPGLGDTAMYLCATSGGGRGLTEAFFGQGTRLTVV.

This sequence joins TRBV10-3 and TRBJ1-1; D ambiguous. The germline V gene encodes CDR1 ENHRY and CDR2 SYGVKD. The V end lost 2 bases, the J end lost 8 bases, and 6 bases lay between the germline ends. The CDR3 loop spans 11 amino acids. The chain's CDR3 is CAISEGAEAFF. The CDR3, as DNA: TGTGCCATCAGTGAGGGAGCAGAAGCTTTCTTT.

The gene calls are TRBV2 and TRBJ2-7; no definite D call. The length of the CDR3 is 14 residues. Germline CDR1 reads SNHLY; CDR2 reads FYNNEI. V lost 6 bases to trimming and J lost 1 base, with 13 bases between them. The chain's CDR3 is CASRDHPISYEQYV. The CDR3 DNA follows: TGTGCCAGCAGGGACCACCCCATTTCCTACGAGCAGTACGTC.

The chain is built from TRBV7-7 and TRBJ1-2; D ambiguous. This CDR3 region has 14 residues. The V end lost 1 base, the J end lost 8 bases, and 14 bases lay between the germline ends. The germline gives CDR1 SSHAT, CDR2 FNYEAQ (reference sequence). CDR3 sequence: CASSLVVGEGGYTF. In DNA form, the CDR3 reads TGTGCCAGCAGCTTAGTAGTTGGGGAAGGAGGCTACACCTTC.

This chain joins TRBV2 and TRBJ1-2, with a weak D call TRBD1 (6 bases). V gave up 6 bases and J gave up 3 bases, with 17 bases separating them. This CDR3 has 15 residues. Germline V gene sequence: CDR1 SNHLY, CDR2 FYNNEI. CDR3: CASSLKLSGDYGYTF. The CDR3, as DNA: TGTGCCAGCAGCCTCAAACTATCAGGGGACTATGGCTACACCTTC. Full variable domain (remainder filled in from reference TRBV2 and TRBJ1-2): EPEVTQTPSHQVTQMGQEVILRCVPISNHLYFYWYRQILGQKVEFLVSFYNNEISEKSEIFDDQFSVERPDGSNFTLKIRSTKLEDSAMYFCASSLKLSGDYGYTFGSGTRLTVV.

The rearrangement joins TRBV7-6 to TRBJ2-7; D is possibly TRBD1 (5 bases). This CDR3 has 13 residues. Germline V CDR1 and CDR2: SGHVS, FNYEAQ. Trimming pared 3 bases from V and 7 bases from J, leaving 13 bases between. The CDR3 DNA reads as TGTGCCAGCAGCTTTTCTCAGGGTAGTGAGCAGTACTTC. It is translated as CASSFSQGSEQYF.

This chain connects TRBV6-1 to TRBJ1-2, with D possibly TRBD1 on 5 matching bases. The CDR3 spans 14 residues. Between the trimmed V and J ends, which lost 6 bases and 1 base, there was a span of 12 bases. Germline V gene lookup returns CDR1 MNHNS and CDR2 SASEGT. CDR3 sequence: CASRARTSNYGYTF. Written as DNA, the CDR3 is TGTGCCAGCAGGGCCAGGACAAGTAACTATGGCTACACCTTC.

The V call is TRBV6-5, the J call TRBJ1-2; D is possibly TRBD1 (6 bases). CDR1 is MNHEY and CDR2 is SVGAGI in the germline V gene. This CDR3 is 14 amino acids long. V lost 4 bases, J lost 0 bases, and 9 bases lay in between. CDR3 nucleotide sequence: TGTGCCAGCAGTTGGGACATAGCTAACTATGGCTACACCTTC. This translates into CASSWDIANYGYTF.